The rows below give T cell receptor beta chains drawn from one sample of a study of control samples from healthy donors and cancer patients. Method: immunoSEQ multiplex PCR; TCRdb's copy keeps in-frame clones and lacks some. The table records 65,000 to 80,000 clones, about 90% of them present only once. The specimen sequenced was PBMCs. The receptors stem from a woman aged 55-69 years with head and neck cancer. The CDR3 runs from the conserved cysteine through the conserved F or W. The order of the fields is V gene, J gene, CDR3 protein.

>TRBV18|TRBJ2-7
CASSPTSGDSYEQYF
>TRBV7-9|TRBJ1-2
CASSASTGSGGYGYTF
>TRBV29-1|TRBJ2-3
CSVEYASDTQYF
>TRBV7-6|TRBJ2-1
CASSRGTGGSGEQFF
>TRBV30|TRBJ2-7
CAWIVGPYEQYF
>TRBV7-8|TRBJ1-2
CASSYDKSNYGYTF
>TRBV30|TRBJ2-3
CAWASGGTSTDTQYF
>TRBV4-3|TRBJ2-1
CASSQDEGSYNEQFF
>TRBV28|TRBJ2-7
CASSKPYEQYF
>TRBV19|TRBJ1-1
CASSKDRENTEAFF
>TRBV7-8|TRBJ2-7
CATSGLKGSVQYF
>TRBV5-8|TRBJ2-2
CASSLRTTNTGELFF
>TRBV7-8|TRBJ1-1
CASSFMVRGNTEAFF
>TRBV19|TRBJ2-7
CASTQGGSYEQYF
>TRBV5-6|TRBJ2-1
CASSLVGTYNEQFF
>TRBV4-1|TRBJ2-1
CASSPDLLDDEQFF
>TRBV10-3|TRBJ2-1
CAISGTSGFEQFF
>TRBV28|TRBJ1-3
CASTITGSGNTIYF
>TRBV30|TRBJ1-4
CAWSLGTRTTNEKLFF
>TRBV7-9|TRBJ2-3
CASSPGTSPTDTQYF
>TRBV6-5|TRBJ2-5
CASSKGLPETQYF
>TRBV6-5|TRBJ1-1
CASRTEVLGTEAFF
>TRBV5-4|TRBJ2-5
CASSGAGVETQYF
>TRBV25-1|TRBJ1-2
CASSAGQTNYGYTF
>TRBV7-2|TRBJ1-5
CASSPNRLGSNQPQHF
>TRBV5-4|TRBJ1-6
CASSLGTGLGTLHF
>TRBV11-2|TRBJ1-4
CASSLNRLAGNEKLFF
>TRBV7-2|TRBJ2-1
CASSLLGGDEQFF
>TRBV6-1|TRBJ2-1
CASSETPHNEQFF
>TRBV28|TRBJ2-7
CASSLGSGEQYF
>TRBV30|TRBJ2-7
CAWVRPGGEQYF
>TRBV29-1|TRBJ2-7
CSAQGQTDEQYF
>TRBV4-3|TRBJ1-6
CASSQARGTYNSPLHF
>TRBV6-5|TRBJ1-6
CASRIGHSDSPLHF
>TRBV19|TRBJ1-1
CASSPDINRGTEAFF
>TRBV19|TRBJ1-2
CASTDRSYGYTF
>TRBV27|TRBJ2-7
CASSSPDRGATYEQYF
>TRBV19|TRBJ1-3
CASRERNTIYF
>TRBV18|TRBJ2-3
CASSPSGTGNTDTQYF
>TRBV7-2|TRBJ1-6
CASLPGVFYNSPLHF
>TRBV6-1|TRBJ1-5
CASSEERARGNQPQHF